Listed below are T cell receptor beta chains from one sample, sequenced in a study of CD4 and CD8 cells across lung adenocarcinoma regions. TCRdb re-analysed the PCR reads in MiXCR, keeping a single row per CDR3 protein. The table shows 10,000 to 15,000 distinct CDR3 sequences, with about 56% occurring only once. The sample taken for sequencing was CD8+ T cells from the margin of a lung tumor. Receptors were obtained from a female donor with lung adenocarcinoma. The CD4 and CD8 labels of this study may be unreliable. Both conserved end residues are part of each CDR3. Each record gives: V gene, J gene, clone size, D gene, CDR3 DNA, CDR3 protein. D genes are given only for firm matches. For some rows the clone size is stated as once, few or many, or as a class when expanded; others skip it.

>TRBV10-3|TRBJ2-5|few|-
TGTGCCATCGATTTTGAGTTCTTC
CAIDFEFF
>TRBV27|TRBJ1-2|-|-
TGTGCCAGCAGTCTCAAGGGGAGCAGAACCCTCTATGGCTACACCTTC
CASSLKGSRTLYGYTF
>TRBV6-5|TRBJ2-1|-|TRBD2
TGTGCCAGCAGTTACTCACTAGCGGAGTACAATGAGCAGTTCTTC
CASSYSLAEYNEQFF
>TRBV6-2/TRBV6-3|TRBJ2-7|many|-
TGTGCCAGCAGTGGCATCTTCGGGCGTTCATGGGCCGAGCAGTACTTC
CASSGIFGRSWAEQYF
>TRBV6-1|TRBJ2-2|once|-
TGTGCCAGCAGGCCAGGGTTCGCCGGGGAGCTGTTTTTT
CASRPGFAGELFF
>TRBV7-6|TRBJ2-1|large|-
TGTGCCAGCAGCTTGCGGAGAAACAGGGTCAATGAGCAGTTCTTC
CASSLRRNRVNEQFF
>TRBV6-5|TRBJ2-1|-|-
TGTGCCAGCAGTACCACGAGTCCCCGAAGCGATGAGCAGTTCTTC
CASSTTSPRSDEQFF
>TRBV7-5|TRBJ1-4|few|-
-
CISVSEAYGTNEKLFF
>TRBV4-2|TRBJ1-1|-|TRBD1
TGTGCCAGCAGCCAGGAGATATGGACAGGTGGGGACACTGAAGCTTTCTTT
CASSQEIWTGGDTEAFF
>TRBV27|TRBJ2-7|-|-
TGTGCGGGCAGTTGGGGCGGGTTCCCAGATACGCAGTACTTC
CAGSWGGFPDTQYF
>TRBV6-1|TRBJ2-5|-|-
TGTGCGAGGCGTGGGGGCGGGGACCAAGAGACCCAGTACTTC
CARRGGGDQETQYF
>TRBV6-2/TRBV6-3|TRBJ2-3|few|-
TGTGCCAGCAGCCCAGGAAAGGCAGGGGGGGGGGGCGCCTGGGGAACGCAGTATTTT
CASSPGKAGGGGAWGTQYF
>TRBV27|TRBJ1-2|-|-
TGTGCCAGCAGTCTTCGGGGATTAGGGGGCTATGGCTACACCTTC
CASSLRGLGGYGYTF
>TRBV10-1|TRBJ2-3|-|-
TGCGCCAGCAGCGAGTCGGTACAAGACACAGACACGCAGTATTTT
CASSESVQDTDTQYF
>TRBV6-5|TRBJ2-1|large|TRBD2
TGTGCCAGCAGTCCCCTCGGGCTAGCGGGGGGGCTAGGAAATGAGCAGTTCTTC
CASSPLGLAGGLGNEQFF
>TRBV27|TRBJ1-1|few|-
TGTGCCAGCAGACGGAACACTGAAGCTTTCTTT
CASRRNTEAFF
>TRBV6-1|TRBJ2-4|-|-
TGTGCCAGCAGGCCGGGGGTGGGGGCCAAAAATATTCAGTACTTT
CASRPGVGAKNIQYF
>TRBV28|TRBJ2-2|-|TRBD1
TGTGCCAGCAGCATGACAGGGGGCCCCCCCGGGGAGCTGTTTTTT
CASSMTGGPPGELFF
>TRBV6-1|TRBJ1-1|medium-sized|TRBD1
TGTGCCAGCAGTGAGACGGACAGGACGAACACTGAAGCTTTCTTT
CASSETDRTNTEAFF
>TRBV6-1|TRBJ2-2|-|TRBD1
TGTGCCAGCAACAGGGGCGGTACCGGGGAGCTGTTTTTT
CASNRGGTGELFF
>TRBV6-5|TRBJ2-3|-|-
TGTGCCAGCAGTTACTCCGCGGGACTCCCGACAGATACGCAGTATTTT
CASSYSAGLPTDTQYF
>TRBV27|TRBJ2-3|-|-
TGTGCCAGCAGTTCGCGGCCGCGAGCGGAAAATACTCAGTATTTT
CASSSRPRAENTQYF
>TRBV7-6|TRBJ2-2|-|-
TGTGCCAGCAGCGTCGACAGGCTGAACACCGGGGAGCTGTTTTTT
CASSVDRLNTGELFF
>TRBV27|TRBJ2-4|-|TRBD1
TGTGCCAGCAGGGACAGGGGTAGGAAAAACATTCAGTACTTC
CASRDRGRKNIQYF
>TRBV6-1|TRBJ1-2|-|-
TGTGCCAGCAGTACCTCCACAGGGAACTATGGCTACACCTTC
CASSTSTGNYGYTF
>TRBV6-5|TRBJ2-3|medium-sized|-
TGTGCCAGCAGTTCGTACACGGGAGATACGCAGTATTTT
CASSSYTGDTQYF
>TRBV6-1|TRBJ1-1|many|-
TGTGCCAGCAGGGCCTCTAAGGACACTGAAGCTTTCTTT
CASRASKDTEAFF
>TRBV27|TRBJ2-2|medium-sized|-
TGTGCCAGCAGTTTGGCCCGGGGATCCGGGGAGCTGTTTTTT
CASSLARGSGELFF
>TRBV4-1|TRBJ1-4|-|-
TGCGCCAGCAGCCAAGCCCGTCAGGGCCAGATCGCAACTAATGAAAAACTGTTTTTT
CASSQARQGQIATNEKLFF
>TRBV6-1|TRBJ2-5|-|TRBD2
TGTGCCAGCAGTCTAGCGGGGGCAGAGACCCAGTACTTC
CASSLAGAETQYF
>TRBV10-3|TRBJ2-5|-|-
TGTGCCGGGGGGCCCGGGGGCGCGGGGACAGATACCCAGTACTTC
CAGGPGGAGTDTQYF
>TRBV6-1|TRBJ2-7|-|TRBD2
TGTGCCAGCAGTGAATATTTGACTAGCGGCAATGAGCAGTACTTC
CASSEYLTSGNEQYF
>TRBV6-1|TRBJ1-1|-|-
TGTGCCAGCAGTGAACCCCGTGGAAGGGGGACTTTCTTT
CASSEPRGRGTFF
>TRBV6-1|TRBJ2-7|-|-
TGTGCTTTACTACGGACGGGTACCTACGAGCAGTACTTC
CALLRTGTYEQYF
>TRBV10-1|TRBJ2-4|-|TRBD2
TGCGCCAGGCGCGGGGGGCGGAGCCGAGGGTCCCAGTACTTC
CARRGGRSRGSQYF
>TRBV27|TRBJ2-5|-|-
TGTGCCAGGGGTTTAGGGGCCCCAGGGCCAGAGACCCAGTATTTC
CARGLGAPGPETQYF
>TRBV6-5|TRBJ2-7|-|TRBD2
TGTGCCAGCAGTTTTGTAAATAGCGGGGGCCGGTACGAGCAGTACTTC
CASSFVNSGGRYEQYF
>TRBV4-1|TRBJ2-5|-|TRBD2
TGCGCCAGCAGCCACCCGGGACTAGCGGGAGGGCCCGACCAAGAGACCCAGTACTTC
CASSHPGLAGGPDQETQYF
>TRBV14|TRBJ2-1|-|TRBD2
TGTGCCAGCAGCCAAGGGACACGGACTAGCGCGGGCGCTCCCCATGAGCAGTTCTTC
CASSQGTRTSAGAPHEQFF
>TRBV10-3|TRBJ2-3|once|-
TGTGCGGGGCTGAGAGCCACAAATACGCAGTACTTT
CAGLRATNTQYF
>TRBV6-1|TRBJ1-5|-|TRBD1
TGTGCCAGCATGGACAGGGACGGCCAGCCCCAGCATTTT
CASMDRDGQPQHF
>TRBV10-1|TRBJ2-5|-|TRBD2
TGCGCGGGGATCGGGAGGCGGGACCAAGAGACCCAGTACTTC
CAGIGRRDQETQYF
>TRBV12-3/TRBV12-4|TRBJ1-2|few|-
TGTGCCAGCAGCCCCGACGGGTCCTATGGCTACACCTTC
CASSPDGSYGYTF
>TRBV20-1|TRBJ2-5|-|TRBD2
TGCAGTGCTCCTCTCCCTGGGACTAGCGGGGGTCGGGCCCAGTACTTC
CSAPLPGTSGGRAQYF
>TRBV4-1|TRBJ2-5|-|TRBD2
TGCGCCAGCAGCCAAGCGGGCGGGGGGGGCCGTGACACAGAGACGCAGTACTTC
CASSQAGGGGRDTETQYF
>TRBV10-2|TRBJ2-1|-|TRBD2
TGCGCCAGCAGTGAGGGAAGGCTAGCGGGCTACAATGAGCAGTTCTTC
CASSEGRLAGYNEQFF
>TRBV6-2/TRBV6-3|TRBJ2-3|-|TRBD2
TGTGCCAGCACCGACAGGGGACTAGCGGGGGGGGGCAAAAACACGCAGTATTTC
CASTDRGLAGGGKNTQYF
>TRBV10-1|TRBJ1-1|-|-
TGCGCCAGCAGTGAGTCGATCCGAGACACTGAAGCTTTCTTT
CASSESIRDTEAFF
>TRBV30|TRBJ1-2|-|-
TGTGCCTGGAGTTTGGCCGCCACCCACTATGGCTACACCTTC
CAWSLAATHYGYTF
>TRBV6-5|TRBJ2-5|-|TRBD2
TGTGCCAGCAGTTACTCGACTAGCGGGGGGCAAGAGACCCAGTACTTC
CASSYSTSGGQETQYF
>TRBV27|TRBJ2-7|-|TRBD2
TGTGCCAGCAGTTCCCTAAGCGGGGGCAGGGCCTACGAGCAGTACTTC
CASSSLSGGRAYEQYF
>TRBV27|TRBJ2-5|-|-
TGTGCGGGCAGTTGGGGCGGGGACACAGAGACGCAGTACTTT
CAGSWGGDTETQYF
>TRBV10-1|TRBJ2-3|-|-
TGCGCCAGCAGTGAACTAGATTGGACAGACACAGATACGCAGTATTTT
CASSELDWTDTDTQYF
>TRBV10-3|TRBJ2-4|-|-
TGTGCCGTCGGGCAGGGCGTCTTCGCCAAAGACACTCAGTACTTC
CAVGQGVFAKDTQYF